The 7 T cell receptor delta chains listed next were all sequenced from one sample in a study of γδ T cells in repeated Plasmodium falciparum infection. TCRdb redid clone calling on the multiplex PCR reads using CATT. The sample includes 85,000 to 100,000 delta-chain clones, 0.85% to 1% of them seen just once. Bulk repertoires came from Vgamma9/Vdelta2+ or Vdelta2-negative gammadelta T cells flow-sorted from PBMC. Sample: gamma-delta T cells from blood. Every receptor here comes from a pool of human donors (malaria-infected and uninfected, not separated).

As regards this clone: It is likely a read error: a sequence one base away is far more abundant. Other DNA variants within this sample encode the same CDR3. The J gene is TRDJ1, the V gene TRDV1, with 10 bases aligning to TRDD3. The CDR3 loop spans 19 amino acids. Looked up from germline, CDR1 is TSWWSYY and CDR2 is QGS. CDR3 bases: TGTGCTCTTGGGGAACTTCCGTACTGGGGGATGAAACGTACCGATAAACTCATCTTC. It codes for CALGELPYWGMKRTDKLIF.

The table lists this clone with a few counts. The translation of this DNA and the TCRdb protein of a much larger clone differ at residue 20, probably owing to a read error; the protein shown here is translated from the DNA. The chain joins TRDV1 to TRDJ1; TRDD3 matches 9 bases. Germline CDR1 TSWWSYY, CDR2 QGS. CDR3 size: 24 residues. CDR3 amino acids: CALGEVSADPISYWGNQYTNKLIF. In DNA, the CDR3 is TGTGCTCTTGGGGAAGTAAGCGCAGATCCAATCAGCTACTGGGGGAACCAGTACACCAATAAACTCATCTTT.

This clone was counted between two and nine times. The protein held in TCRdb is that of a much larger clone and does not match this DNA's translation at residue 3, likely because of a read error; the protein shown is translated from the DNA. The V and J genes are TRDV2 and TRDJ1; 12 nucleotides align to TRDD3. Matching the DNA to germline supplied the J gene, which TCRdb does not give. The length of the CDR3 is 15 residues. The V and J ends lost 9 bases and 0 bases, in that order; junction bases with no gene match: 7. Germline values: CDR1 GEAIGNYY, CDR2 EKD. The CDR3 sequence is CARRTGGYHTDKLIF. The CDR3 DNA reads as TGTGCCCGTCGTACTGGGGGATACCACACCGATAAACTCATCTTT.

As regards this clone: This DNA translates differently at residue 10 from the TCRdb protein, which is that of a much larger clone; a read error is likely, and the protein shown is the DNA's own translation. The rearrangement joins TRDV2 to TRDJ1; 9 nucleotides align to TRDD3. Assignment of the J gene here rests on matching the DNA to germline, because TCRdb gives none. CDR3 length: 16 amino acids. Germline V gene sequence: CDR1 GEAIGNYY, CDR2 EKD. V was clipped by 3 bases and J by 1 base; unmatched bases: 8. The chain's CDR3 is CACDPLLGETTDKLIF. Written as DNA, the CDR3 is TGTGCCTGTGACCCACTACTGGGGGAAACCACCGATAAACTCATCTTT.

This clone came up many times. TCRdb attributes to this sequence the protein of a much larger clone, which differs from the DNA translation at residue 13; a read error is likely, and the protein displayed is translated from the DNA. The chain carries TRDV2 and TRDJ2, with unresolved D. No J gene was available from TCRdb, and it was assigned here by a germline match of the DNA. The CDR3 has 17 amino acids. Germline CDR1 and CDR2: GEAIGNYY and EKD. Between the trimmed V and J ends, which lost 2 bases and 10 bases, there was a span of 25 bases. CDR3 residues: CACDKVGDPSRKVQLFF. DNA for the CDR3: TGTGCCTGTGACAAGGTGGGTGACCCAAGTAGGAAAGTACAACTCTTCTTT.

On this clone itself: The protein in TCRdb stems from a much larger clone and differs at residue 13 from this DNA's translation, likely a read error; here the protein is translated from the DNA. This sequence joins TRDV1 and TRDJ1, with 7 bases aligning to TRDD3. Germline matching of the DNA provided the J gene here, since TCRdb leaves it blank. The germline gives CDR1 TSWWSYY, CDR2 QGS. The length of the CDR3 is 19 residues. V shed 5 bases, J shed 8 bases, and the junction held 26 bases outside the gene matches. The CDR3 loop reads CALGKRTYSMLGETLKLIF. The CDR3 DNA reads as TGTGCTCTTGGGAAAAGAACCTACTCGATGTTGGGGGAGACGCTGAAACTCATCTTT.

Points on this clone: Translating this DNA gives a protein that differs at residue 14 from the TCRdb one, which belongs to a much larger clone; a read error is likely, and the protein shown is this translation. The rearrangement joins TRDV1 to TRDJ1, with 7 bases matching TRDD3. The CDR3 is 19 residues long. Losses at the gene ends were 3 bases for V and 3 bases for J; bases not matched to a gene: 19. Looked up from germline, CDR1 is TSWWSYY and CDR2 is QGS. CDR3 coding DNA: TGTGCTCTTGGGGAGCCTAGTAGTCTGGGGGTCCACCACTCCGATAAACTCATCTTT. Amino acids: CALGEPSSLGVHHSDKLIF.